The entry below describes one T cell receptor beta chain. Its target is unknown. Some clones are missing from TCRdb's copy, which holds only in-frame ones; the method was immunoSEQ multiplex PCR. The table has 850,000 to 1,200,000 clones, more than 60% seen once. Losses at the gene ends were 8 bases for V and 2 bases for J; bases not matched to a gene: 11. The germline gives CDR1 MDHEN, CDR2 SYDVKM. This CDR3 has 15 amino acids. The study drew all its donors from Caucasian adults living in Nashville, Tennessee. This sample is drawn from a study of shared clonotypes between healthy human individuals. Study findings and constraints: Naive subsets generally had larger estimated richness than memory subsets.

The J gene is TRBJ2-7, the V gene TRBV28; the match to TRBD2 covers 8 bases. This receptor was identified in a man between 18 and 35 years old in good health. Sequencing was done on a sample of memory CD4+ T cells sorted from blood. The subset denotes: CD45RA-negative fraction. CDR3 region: CASPPVAGGAYEQYF. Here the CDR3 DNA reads TGTGCCAGCCCCCCGGTGGCGGGGGGTGCCTACGAGCAGTACTTC.